The next 14 T cell receptor beta chains were all read from a single sample in a study of blood T cells in healthy people across ages. A second about 7 to 11 cycle PCR used barcoded and J-beta primers. TCRdb reprocessed the 5' RACE reads with MiXCR, giving one entry per CDR3 protein. Found here are 1,500,000 or so distinct CDR3 sequences, 59% of them singletons; the top ten hold 5% to 7%. Sequencing input: blood. The receptors originated from a young man in good health.

The genes are TRBV29-1 and TRBJ2-5; no firm D call. The assigned J gene may be wrong: the sequence end matches TRBJ2-7 better. This CDR3 has 13 amino acids. Germline CDR1 is SQVTM and CDR2 is ANQGSEA. DNA of the CDR3: TGCAGCGCTCTAAGACCGAACACCAACGAGCAGTACTTC. Translating it yields CSALRPNTNEQYF.

The chain combines TRBV12-3 or TRBV12-4 with TRBJ2-7, with 13 bases lining up with TRBD2. There are 15 residues in the CDR3. V trimming: 3 bases; J trimming: 5 bases; junction bases outside the gene matches: 4. The CDR3 DNA follows: TGTGCCAGCAGTTTCCGGACTAGCGGGAGTGACGAGCAGTACTTC. Amino acids: CASSFRTSGSDEQYF.

The sample holds a few counts of this clonotype. The chain couples TRBV29-1 to TRBJ1-4; TRBD1 matches at 9 bases. Germline V gene data show CDR1 as SQVTM and CDR2 as ANQGSEA. This CDR3 spans 12 amino acids. The V segment lost 6 bases and the J segment 10 bases; nucleotides outside the gene matches: 6. The CDR3 is CSVAGQGRKLFF. CDR3 DNA: TGCAGCGTGGCCGGACAGGGGAGAAAACTGTTTTTT.

This clonotype was found many times. The CDR3 DNA is TGTGCCAGCAGTTACGGGACAGGGGCCTACGAGCAGTACTTC. It yields the protein CASSYGTGAYEQYF. This chain joins TRBV6-2 or TRBV6-3 and TRBJ2-7, with 10 bases fitting TRBD1. The germline V gene encodes CDR1 MNHEY and CDR2 SVGEGT. With V trimmed by 2 bases and J by 2 bases, 0 bases remained unmatched. The CDR3 covers 14 residues.

This clonotype occurred a few times. This sequence joins TRBV29-1 and TRBJ2-1; TRBD1 matches at 8 bases. Germline CDR1 and CDR2: SQVTM and ANQGSEA. There are 14 residues in the CDR3. V gave up 4 bases and J gave up 3 bases; unmatched junction bases: 5. Here the CDR3 DNA reads TGCAGCGTTGCCCGACAGGGGTACTACAATGAGCAGTTCTTC. It is translated as CSVARQGYYNEQFF.

This chain joins TRBV29-1 and TRBJ2-1, with D possibly matching TRBD1 (6 bases). Between the trimmed V and J ends, which lost 2 bases and 2 bases, there was a span of 10 bases. The CDR3 runs 14 residues. The germline CDR1 and CDR2 sequences are SQVTM and ANQGSEA. This chain's CDR3 is CSVETTGTYNEQFF. The CDR3 coding sequence is TGCAGCGTTGAAACGACAGGTACCTACAATGAGCAGTTCTTC.

The J gene is TRBJ2-1, the V gene TRBV12-3 or TRBV12-4, with a possible D match to TRBD2 (5 bases). Trimming removed 5 bases at V and 7 bases at J, with 15 bases between. This CDR3 region has 14 residues. The CDR3 coding sequence is TGTGCCAGCAGTGTAGGAGGACCTTTTAATGAGCAGTTCTTC. Translated: CASSVGGPFNEQFF.

This sequence joins TRBV7-2 and TRBJ2-3; 8 nucleotides align to TRBD2. The CDR3 spans 14 residues. Germline lookup yields CDR1 SGHTA and CDR2 FQGNSA. With V trimmed by 6 bases and J by 2 bases, 4 bases remained unmatched. The CDR3 region is CASRPSGHTDTQYF. The CDR3 DNA reads as TGTGCCAGCAGACCTAGCGGGCACACAGATACGCAGTATTTT. Variable domain in full (rest from reference TRBV7-2 and TRBJ2-3): GAGVSQSPSNKVTEKGKDVELRCDPISGHTALYWYRQSLGQGLEFLIYFQGNSAPDKSGLPSDRFSAERTGGSVSTLTIQRTQQEDSAVYLCASRPSGHTDTQYFGPGTRLTVL.

The chain uses TRBV28 and TRBJ2-7; D assignment may be TRBD1 or TRBD2 (5 bases each). The CDR3 loop spans 12 amino acids. Germline values: CDR1 MDHEN, CDR2 SYDVKM. V lost 8 bases, J lost 2 bases, and 10 bases lay in between. CDR3 residues: CASGDQPYEQYF. DNA for the CDR3: TGTGCCAGCGGGGACCAACCCTACGAGCAGTACTTC. Combining the CDR3 with reference TRBV28 and TRBJ2-7 gives the whole variable domain DVKVTQSSRYLVKRTGEKVFLECVQDMDHENMFWYRQDPGLGLRLIYFSYDVKMKEKGDIPEGYSVSREKKERFSLILESASTNQTSMYLCASGDQPYEQYFGPGTRLTVT.

This chain uses TRBV11-2 with TRBJ2-1, with D uncertain. The last part of the DNA fits TRBJ2-7 better; the J call may be wrong. Germline loops: CDR1 SGHAT, CDR2 FQNNGV. CDR3 length: 16 residues. The CDR3 here is CASSLALLSSYNEQYF. CDR3 in DNA: TGTGCCAGCAGCTTAGCTTTGCTGAGCTCCTACAATGAGCAGTACTTC.

V gene TRBV4-2 combines with J gene TRBJ2-3; D ambiguous. This CDR3 spans 17 amino acids. V lost 1 base to trimming and J lost 0 bases, with 14 bases between them. Germline V gives CDR1 LGHNA, CDR2 YNFKEQ. In DNA form, the CDR3 reads TGTGCCAGCAGCCAAGGACTGGCCGGGTCTAGCACAGATACGCAGTATTTT. Protein product: CASSQGLAGSSTDTQYF.

The chain has TRBV5-1 and TRBJ2-7, with TRBD2 matching 10 bases. Germline loops: CDR1 SGHRS, CDR2 YFSETQ. V shed 0 bases and J 4 bases; nucleotides not matched to a gene: 7. This CDR3 comprises 16 residues. As DNA, the CDR3 is TGCGCCAGCAGCTTGGGTGTAGCGGGGGGAAGATACGAGCAGTACTTC. Translation gives CASSLGVAGGRYEQYF.

Details on this clonotype: Because the CDR3 is missing its conserved closing phenylalanine or tryptophan, this is likely a read error. The genes are TRBV12-3 or TRBV12-4 and TRBJ1-4; TRBD1 matches at 9 bases. The ends lost 4 bases at V and 8 bases at J; junction bases unmatched: 2. This CDR3 is built from 13 residues. As DNA, the CDR3 is TGTGCCAGCAGTTCGGACAGGGGAGAAAAACTGTTTTTA. Residues: CASSSDRGEKLFL.

V usage is TRBV4-1 and J usage is TRBJ2-7; unclear D gene. Germline V lookup: CDR1 MGHRA, CDR2 YSYEKL. The ends were cut back, 2 bases at V and 3 bases at J, with 8 bases in the middle. The CDR3 runs to 13 residues. CDR3 DNA sequence: TGCGCCAGCAGCCAACAGCTTTACTACGAGCAGTACTTC. Translated: CASSQQLYYEQYF.